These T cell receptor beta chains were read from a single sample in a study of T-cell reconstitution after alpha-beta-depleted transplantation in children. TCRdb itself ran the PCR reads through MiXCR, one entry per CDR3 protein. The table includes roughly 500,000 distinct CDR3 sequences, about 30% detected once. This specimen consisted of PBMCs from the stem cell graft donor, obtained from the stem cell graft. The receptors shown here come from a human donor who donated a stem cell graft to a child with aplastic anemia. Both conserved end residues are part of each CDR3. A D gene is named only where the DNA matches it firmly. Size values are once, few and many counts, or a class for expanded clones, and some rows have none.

DNA: TGTGCCAGCAGTAGCTGGAGTAACATTCAGTACTTC
CDR3: CASSSWSNIQYF
D: -
size: few
J: TRBJ2-4
V: TRBV11-2

DNA: TGTGCCAGCAGCCTAGGGGTACAGGCAACTAATGAAAAACTGTTTTTT
CDR3: CASSLGVQATNEKLFF
D: -
size: -
J: TRBJ1-4
V: TRBV9

DNA: TGTGCCAGCAGTTCCACCCAGGGGCTCGGAACTGAAGCTTTCTTT
CDR3: CASSSTQGLGTEAFF
D: -
size: -
J: TRBJ1-1
V: TRBV6-5

DNA: TGTGCCACCAGCGAGACAAGTAATTCACCCCTCCACTTT
CDR3: CATSETSNSPLHF
D: -
size: -
J: TRBJ1-6
V: TRBV15

DNA: TGTGCCAGCAGTTTAGGAACTAGCGGAGGCTACGAGCAGTACTTC
CDR3: CASSLGTSGGYEQYF
D: TRBD2
size: -
J: TRBJ2-7
V: TRBV12-3/TRBV12-4

DNA: TGCGCCAGCAGTGAGATCCCAGGCGGGAGGAATGAGCAGTTCTTC
CDR3: CASSEIPGGRNEQFF
D: TRBD2
size: -
J: TRBJ2-1
V: TRBV10-2

DNA: TGTGCCATCAGTCGCATCGGGACCGCCGTTTCTGGAAACACCATATATTTT
CDR3: CAISRIGTAVSGNTIYF
D: -
size: once
J: TRBJ1-3
V: TRBV10-3

DNA: TGTGCCAGCGCTAAAGGGACAGTCTCCTACGAGCAGTACTTC
CDR3: CASAKGTVSYEQYF
D: TRBD1
size: -
J: TRBJ2-7
V: TRBV12-3/TRBV12-4

DNA: TGCGCCAGCAGTGATTCCTTAGGAGGGGTTGGCTACACCTTC
CDR3: CASSDSLGGVGYTF
D: -
size: few
J: TRBJ1-2
V: TRBV10-1

DNA: TGCAGTGCTAGCCCCGGGAGTGTCTACAATGAGCAGTTCTTC
CDR3: CSASPGSVYNEQFF
D: -
size: -
J: TRBJ2-1
V: TRBV20-1

DNA: TGTGCCAGTAGTCCCGAGTGGGTAACCGGGGAGCTGTTTTTT
CDR3: CASSPEWVTGELFF
D: -
size: -
J: TRBJ2-2
V: TRBV19

DNA: TGTGCCAGCAGCCAAGATCTTGGAAAAGGCGGGACTGAAGCTTTCTTT
CDR3: CASSQDLGKGGTEAFF
D: -
size: -
J: TRBJ1-1
V: TRBV4-2

DNA: TGTGCCAGCTCACCCATGGAGAAGGACAGGGCGGAAGATACGCAGTATTTT
CDR3: CASSPMEKDRAEDTQYF
D: TRBD1
size: many
J: TRBJ2-3
V: TRBV18

DNA: TGTGCCAGCAGGTCCGACTCCCCTTGGGGAAAACTGTTTTTT
CDR3: CASRSDSPWGKLFF
D: -
size: few
J: TRBJ1-4
V: TRBV7-2

DNA: TGCGCCAGCAGATTTACGGGACAGGACGGGGAGACCCAGTACTTC
CDR3: CASRFTGQDGETQYF
D: TRBD1
size: few
J: TRBJ2-5
V: TRBV5-1

DNA: TGCAGCGTTACTTTACAAGGGCGTGGGGCCAAAAACATTCAGTACTTC
CDR3: CSVTLQGRGAKNIQYF
D: -
size: -
J: TRBJ2-4
V: TRBV29-1

DNA: TGCGCCAGCAGCTTGCCGGGGTCCGGCACTGAAGCTTTCTTT
CDR3: CASSLPGSGTEAFF
D: -
size: -
J: TRBJ1-1
V: TRBV5-1

DNA: TGTGCCAGCAGCTTATGGGTACGGGCGCTTAAGACCTACAATGAGCAGTTCTTC
CDR3: CASSLWVRALKTYNEQFF
D: -
size: few
J: TRBJ2-1
V: TRBV11-2

DNA: TGCAGCGTTGTCCCTAGCGGGAGTCTCTTCAATGAGCAGTTCTTC
CDR3: CSVVPSGSLFNEQFF
D: TRBD2
size: -
J: TRBJ2-1
V: TRBV29-1

DNA: TGTGCCAGCAGCTTGGTGCCTAGCGGACGATCTATACGAAATGAGCAGTTCTTC
CDR3: CASSLVPSGRSIRNEQFF
D: TRBD2
size: -
J: TRBJ2-1
V: TRBV5-5

DNA: TGTGCCAGCAGCTTGGTCGGAGGTTTGAATGAGCAGTTCTTC
CDR3: CASSLVGGLNEQFF
D: -
size: once
J: TRBJ2-1
V: TRBV5-4

DNA: TGTGCCAGCAGCCCTTGGACAGGGCGCACAGATACGCAGTATTTT
CDR3: CASSPWTGRTDTQYF
D: TRBD1
size: few
J: TRBJ2-3
V: TRBV5-4

DNA: TGTGCCAGCAGTTTATCCCCTCCGGGACAGGGGAACACTGAAGCTTTCTTT
CDR3: CASSLSPPGQGNTEAFF
D: TRBD1
size: few
J: TRBJ1-1
V: TRBV28

DNA: TGTGCCAGCAGTCTAATAGCGGGAGTGGGGTCTGGGGAGCAGTTCTTC
CDR3: CASSLIAGVGSGEQFF
D: TRBD2
size: few
J: TRBJ2-1
V: TRBV27

DNA: TGTGCCAGCAGTTTATTAGGGTACAATGAGCAGTTCTTC
CDR3: CASSLLGYNEQFF
D: -
size: many
J: TRBJ2-1
V: TRBV12-3/TRBV12-4

DNA: TGTGCCAGCAGCCCCGTCCTCCGGCGGGACTATGGCTACACCTTC
CDR3: CASSPVLRRDYGYTF
D: -
size: -
J: TRBJ1-2
V: TRBV12-3/TRBV12-4

DNA: TGCGCCAGCAGCCAAGAAAGACAGGTTTGGAGGAATGGAAAACTGTTTTTT
CDR3: CASSQERQVWRNGKLFF
D: -
size: few
J: TRBJ1-4
V: TRBV4-3

DNA: TGTGCCAGCAGTTTAGCCCCCCTGCGGGGTTCACCCCTCCACTTT
CDR3: CASSLAPLRGSPLHF
D: -
size: few
J: TRBJ1-6
V: TRBV12-3/TRBV12-4

DNA: TGTGCCAGCAGTGTACGCAACAGGGGGCAGGCGGCTTCATACAATGAGCAGTTCTTC
CDR3: CASSVRNRGQAASYNEQFF
D: TRBD1
size: -
J: TRBJ2-1
V: TRBV27

DNA: TGCAGTGCCAATACCGGGACAGGGAAAAGTTCACCCCTCCACTTT
CDR3: CSANTGTGKSSPLHF
D: TRBD1
size: few
J: TRBJ1-6
V: TRBV20-1

DNA: TGCAGCATGTACAGACTTTCGGACACTGAAGCTTTCTTT
CDR3: CSMYRLSDTEAFF
D: -
size: -
J: TRBJ1-1
V: TRBV29-1

DNA: TGTGCCAGCAGCTCACCGGGACAGGGAATTAGGCTAAGCACAGATACGCAGTATTTT
CDR3: CASSSPGQGIRLSTDTQYF
D: TRBD1
size: -
J: TRBJ2-3
V: TRBV7-8

DNA: TGCAGTGCTAGAGCCAGGGAGAAGGTCGGCACTGAAGCTTTCTTT
CDR3: CSARAREKVGTEAFF
D: -
size: -
J: TRBJ1-1
V: TRBV20-1

DNA: TGTGCCAGCGGGAAACGGACAGACAACAGAGGGTCCCAGCATTTT
CDR3: CASGKRTDNRGSQHF
D: -
size: -
J: TRBJ1-5
V: TRBV6-2/TRBV6-3

DNA: TGTGCCAGCAGCGACCGGGACAAGTCATTTCATGGCTACACCTTC
CDR3: CASSDRDKSFHGYTF
D: -
size: -
J: TRBJ1-2
V: TRBV9

DNA: TGTGCCAGCAGCGGCTTTGAGCGAGGGGCAGATACGCAGTATTTT
CDR3: CASSGFERGADTQYF
D: -
size: -
J: TRBJ2-3
V: TRBV7-3

DNA: TGTGCCAGCAGCTTAGGGCCCCTCCTGGCGTCGAACACCGGGGAGCTGTTTTTT
CDR3: CASSLGPLLASNTGELFF
D: -
size: few
J: TRBJ2-2
V: TRBV7-2

DNA: TGTGCCAGCAGCCCCAGGGGCCTGGGAACCTACGAGCAGTACTTC
CDR3: CASSPRGLGTYEQYF
D: -
size: few
J: TRBJ2-7
V: TRBV3-1

DNA: TGTGCCAGCTCACGAATGGGACAGGGGTCAGATACGCAGTATTTT
CDR3: CASSRMGQGSDTQYF
D: TRBD1
size: -
J: TRBJ2-3
V: TRBV18

DNA: TGCAGTGCTCTTCAGGGACAGCAAAAACATTATGGCTACACCTTC
CDR3: CSALQGQQKHYGYTF
D: TRBD1
size: -
J: TRBJ1-2
V: TRBV20-1